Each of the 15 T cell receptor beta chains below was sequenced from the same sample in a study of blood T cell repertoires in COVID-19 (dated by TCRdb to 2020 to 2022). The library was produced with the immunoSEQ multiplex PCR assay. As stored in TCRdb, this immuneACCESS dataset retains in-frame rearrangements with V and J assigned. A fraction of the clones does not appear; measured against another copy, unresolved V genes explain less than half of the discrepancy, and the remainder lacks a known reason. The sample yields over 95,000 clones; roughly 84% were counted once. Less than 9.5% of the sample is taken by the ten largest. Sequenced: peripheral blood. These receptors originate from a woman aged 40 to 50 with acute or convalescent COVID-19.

The CDR3 region is CASSTGTVSPNYGYTF. As DNA, the CDR3 is TGCGCCAGCAGCACTGGGACAGTCTCCCCCAACTATGGCTACACCTTC. The chain joins TRBV5-1 to TRBJ1-2, with TRBD1 matching over 7 bases. This CDR3 comprises 16 residues. J lost 2 bases, V lost 4 bases, and 11 bases had no gene match. Germline-derived CDR1 and CDR2 are SGHRS and YFSETQ.

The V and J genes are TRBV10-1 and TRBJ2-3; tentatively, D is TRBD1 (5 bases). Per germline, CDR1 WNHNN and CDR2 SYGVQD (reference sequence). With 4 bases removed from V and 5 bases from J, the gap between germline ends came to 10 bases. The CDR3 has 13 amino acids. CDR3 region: CASSGGAEDTQYF. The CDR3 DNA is TGCGCCAGCAGTGGTGGGGCCGAAGATACGCAGTATTTT.

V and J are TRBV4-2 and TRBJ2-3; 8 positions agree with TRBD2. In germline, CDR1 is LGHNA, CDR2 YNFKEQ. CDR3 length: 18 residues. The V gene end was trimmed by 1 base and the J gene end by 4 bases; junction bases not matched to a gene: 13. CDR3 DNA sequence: TGTGCCAGCAGCCAAGGGAGCGGGGGAAACTATCAAGCAGATACGCAGTATTTT. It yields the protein CASSQGSGGNYQADTQYF.

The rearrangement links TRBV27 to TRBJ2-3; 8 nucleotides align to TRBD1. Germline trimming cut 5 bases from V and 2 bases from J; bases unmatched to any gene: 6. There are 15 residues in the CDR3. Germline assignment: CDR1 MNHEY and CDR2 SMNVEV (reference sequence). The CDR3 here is CASSGDRGHTDTQYF. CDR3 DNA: TGTGCCAGCAGTGGCGACAGGGGACACACAGATACGCAGTATTTT.

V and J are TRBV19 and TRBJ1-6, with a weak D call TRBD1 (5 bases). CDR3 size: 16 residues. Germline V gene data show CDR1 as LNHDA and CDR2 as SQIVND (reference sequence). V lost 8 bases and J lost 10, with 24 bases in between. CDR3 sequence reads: CASGGVGASGGSPLHF. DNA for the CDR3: TGTGCCAGTGGCGGCGTCGGGGCATCGGGAGGATCACCCCTCCACTTT.

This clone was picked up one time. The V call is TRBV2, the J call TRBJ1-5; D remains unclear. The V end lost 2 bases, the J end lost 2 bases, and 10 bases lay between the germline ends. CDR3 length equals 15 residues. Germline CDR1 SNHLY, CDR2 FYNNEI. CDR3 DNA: TGTGCCAGCAGTGAAAGAGTATTAGGCAATCAGCCCCAGCATTTT. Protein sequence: CASSERVLGNQPQHF.

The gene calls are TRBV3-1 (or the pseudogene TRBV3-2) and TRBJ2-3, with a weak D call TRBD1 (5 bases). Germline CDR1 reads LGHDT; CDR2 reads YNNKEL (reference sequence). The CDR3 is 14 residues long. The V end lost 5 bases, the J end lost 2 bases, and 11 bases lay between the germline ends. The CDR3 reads CASSFDRLTDTQYF. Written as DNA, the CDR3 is TGTGCCAGCAGCTTCGACAGACTCACAGATACGCAGTATTTT.

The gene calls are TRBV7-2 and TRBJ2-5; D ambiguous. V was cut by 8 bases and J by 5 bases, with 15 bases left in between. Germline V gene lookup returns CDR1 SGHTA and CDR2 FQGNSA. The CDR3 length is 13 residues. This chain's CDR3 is CASSKTLLETQYF. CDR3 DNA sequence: TGTGCCAGCTCTAAAACCCTCTTGGAGACCCAGTACTTC.

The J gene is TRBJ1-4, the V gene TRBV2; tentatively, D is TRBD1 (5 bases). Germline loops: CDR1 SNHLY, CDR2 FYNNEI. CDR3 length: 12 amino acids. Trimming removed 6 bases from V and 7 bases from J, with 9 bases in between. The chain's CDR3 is CASRDQGEKLFF. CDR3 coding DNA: TGTGCCAGCAGGGATCAGGGTGAAAAACTGTTTTTT.

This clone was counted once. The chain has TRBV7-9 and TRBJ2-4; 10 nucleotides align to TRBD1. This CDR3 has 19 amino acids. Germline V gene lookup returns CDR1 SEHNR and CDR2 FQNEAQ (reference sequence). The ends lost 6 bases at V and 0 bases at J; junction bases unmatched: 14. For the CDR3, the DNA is TGTGCCAGCAGTTTGACAGGGGGCCGCGGATCCCTAGCCAAAAACATTCAGTACTTC. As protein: CASSLTGGRGSLAKNIQYF.

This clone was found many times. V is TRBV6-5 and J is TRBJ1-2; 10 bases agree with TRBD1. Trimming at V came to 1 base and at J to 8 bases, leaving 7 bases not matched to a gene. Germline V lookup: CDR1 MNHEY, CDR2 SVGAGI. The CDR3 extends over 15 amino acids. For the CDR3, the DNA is TGTGCCAGCAGTTACTTGACAGGGGGCGCACGGGGCTACACCTTC. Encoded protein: CASSYLTGGARGYTF.

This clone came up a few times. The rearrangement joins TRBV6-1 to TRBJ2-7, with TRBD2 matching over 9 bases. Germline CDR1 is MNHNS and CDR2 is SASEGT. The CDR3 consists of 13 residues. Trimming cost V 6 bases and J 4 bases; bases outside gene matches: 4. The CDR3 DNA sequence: TGTGCCAGCAGCTCTAGCGGGGTATACGAGCAGTACTTC. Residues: CASSSSGVYEQYF.

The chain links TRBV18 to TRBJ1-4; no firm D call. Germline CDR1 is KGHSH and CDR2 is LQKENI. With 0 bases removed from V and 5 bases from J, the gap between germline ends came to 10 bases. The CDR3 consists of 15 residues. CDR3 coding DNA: TGTGCCAGCTCACCACCGAGGGTAGGGAATGAAAAACTGTTTTTT. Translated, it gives CASSPPRVGNEKLFF.

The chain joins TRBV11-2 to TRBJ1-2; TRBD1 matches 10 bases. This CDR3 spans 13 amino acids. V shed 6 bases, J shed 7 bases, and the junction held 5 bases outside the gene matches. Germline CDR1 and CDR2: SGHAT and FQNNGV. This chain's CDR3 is CASRSTGGLGYTF. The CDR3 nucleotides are TGTGCCAGCAGGTCGACAGGGGGCCTTGGCTACACCTTC.

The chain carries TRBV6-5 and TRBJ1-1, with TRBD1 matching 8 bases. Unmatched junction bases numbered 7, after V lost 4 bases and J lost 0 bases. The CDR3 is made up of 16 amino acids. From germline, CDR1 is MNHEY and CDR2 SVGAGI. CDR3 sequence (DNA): TGTGCCAGCAGTTGGACAGGGACCCTCATGAACACTGAAGCTTTCTTT. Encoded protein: CASSWTGTLMNTEAFF.